Below, 25 T cell receptor beta chains from the same sample are listed, as sequenced in a study of T cells after yellow fever vaccination. Using its own MiXCR run on the 5' RACE reads, TCRdb lists one record per CDR3 protein. The sample lists 300,000 to 350,000 distinct CDR3 sequences, roughly 8.6% occurring once. Sequences were derived from PBMCs, sampled roughly 47 days after the first yellow fever vaccination. The receptors derive from a man aged 18 to 29 who received the YFV17D yellow fever vaccine.

There are many counts of this clonotype. The rearrangement joins TRBV4-1 to TRBJ2-2; TRBD1 or TRBD2 may be the D gene (6 bases each). Looked up from germline, CDR1 is MGHRA and CDR2 is YSYEKL. Between the trimmed V and J ends, which lost 3 bases and 1 base, there was a span of 15 bases. CDR3 size: 17 residues. The CDR3 region has the DNA TGCGCCAGCAGCCACCCCCGGGGGCGGAAGAACACCGGGGAGCTGTTTTTT. Amino acids: CASSHPRGRKNTGELFF.

The rearrangement joins TRBV7-6 to TRBJ1-1; 9 nucleotides line up with TRBD1. This CDR3 is 15 amino acids long. Germline CDR1 reads SGHVS; CDR2 reads FNYEAQ. Germline trimming cut 3 bases from V and 4 bases from J; bases unmatched to any gene: 6. The CDR3 sequence is CASSLGQGFRTEAFF. DNA of the CDR3: TGTGCCAGCAGCTTGGGACAGGGCTTTCGCACTGAAGCTTTCTTT.

In its sample, this clonotype was seen a few times. The chain carries TRBV11-2 and TRBJ2-7; 8 bases fit TRBD1. The junction had 15 bases not matched to a gene; V was cut back by 5 bases and J by 0 bases. Looked up from germline, CDR1 is SGHAT and CDR2 is FQNNGV. This CDR3 has 18 amino acids. CDR3 in amino acids: CASSRPAGGPFNSYEQYF. In nucleotides, the CDR3 is TGTGCCAGCAGCCGACCGGCAGGGGGCCCCTTCAACTCCTACGAGCAGTACTTC.

This clonotype was picked up one time. A junction end diverges from the germline sequence, so it may reflect a read error. The rearrangement joins TRBV2 to TRBJ2-1; 8 nucleotides line up with TRBD2. The CDR3 runs 17 residues. Per germline, CDR1 SNHLY and CDR2 FYNNEI. CDR3 DNA sequence: TGTACCAGCAGCAAGAGCTTAGCGGGGCCACACGAGGGTGAGCAGTTCTTC. Protein product: CTSSKSLAGPHEGEQFF.

The V gene is TRBV4-1, the J gene TRBJ2-3; possible D gene TRBD1, 6 bases. The V end was cut by 3 bases, the J end by 7 bases, with 14 bases between. The length of the CDR3 is 14 residues. The V gene's germline CDR1 is MGHRA and CDR2 YSYEKL. The CDR3: CASSHKDSRNTQYF. The CDR3 bases are TGCGCCAGCAGCCATAAGGACAGCCGAAATACGCAGTATTTT.

The genes are TRBV28 and TRBJ1-2; D is ambiguous. The CDR3 consists of 13 residues. The germline V gene has CDR1 MDHEN and CDR2 SYDVKM. V lost 5 bases and J 4 bases, leaving 11 bases between the germline ends. CDR3 coding DNA: TGTGCCAGCAGTGTGGACGGGAGCTATGGCTACACCTTC. Protein: CASSVDGSYGYTF.

This clonotype was counted a few times. The chain links TRBV23-1 to TRBJ1-5, with D perhaps TRBD1 (5 bases). TRBV23-1 is given ORF status, its function remaining uncertain. V shed 7 bases and J shed 5 bases, with 24 bases lying between them. The CDR3 length is 17 residues. CDR3: CASTSSGAREPDQPQHF. CDR3 bases: TGCGCCAGCACCTCATCGGGAGCCAGGGAGCCCGATCAGCCCCAGCATTTT.

This chain joins TRBV15 and TRBJ2-1; no clear D. Trimming removed 0 bases at V and 7 bases at J, with 10 bases between. This CDR3 is built from 14 residues. Per the germline V gene, CDR1 is LNHNV and CDR2 is YYDKDF (reference sequence). CDR3 in amino acids: CATSRDKVVNEQFF. In nucleotides, the CDR3 is TGTGCCACCAGCAGAGATAAGGTGGTAAATGAGCAGTTCTTC.

V usage is TRBV5-1 and J usage is TRBJ1-4; D not resolved. V was trimmed by 5 bases and J by 8 bases, leaving 13 bases between them. The CDR3 length is 13 residues. CDR1 SGHRS and CDR2 YFSETQ come from the germline V gene. In DNA, the CDR3 is TGCGCCAGCAGGAGAGGGAGAGAGGAAAAACTGTTTTTT. Protein sequence: CASRRGREEKLFF.

This clonotype was seen only a few times. The chain is built from TRBV5-1 and TRBJ1-2, with 7 bases lining up with TRBD1. Germline V gene lookup returns CDR1 SGHRS and CDR2 YFSETQ. The CDR3 is 14 amino acids. V was clipped by 2 bases and J by 5 bases; unmatched bases: 6. This chain's CDR3 is CASSFGTASYGYTF. The CDR3 coding sequence is TGCGCCAGCAGCTTCGGGACAGCATCGTATGGCTACACCTTC. The complete variable domain, with remaining parts taken from reference TRBV5-1 and TRBJ1-2, reads KAGVTQTPRYLIKTRGQQVTLSCSPISGHRSVSWYQQTPGQGLQFLFEYFSETQRNKGNFPGRFSGRQFSNSRSEMNVSTLELGDSALYLCASSFGTASYGYTFGSGTRLTVV.

This clonotype was seen more than once but under ten times. The rearrangement links TRBV5-1 to TRBJ1-1; a weak D match, TRBD1 (5 bases). V lost 0 bases to trimming and J lost 1 base, with 13 bases between them. Germline values: CDR1 SGHRS, CDR2 YFSETQ. The CDR3 runs 16 residues. DNA for the CDR3: TGCGCCAGCAGCTTGGCCGTGGCCAGGGCGAACACTGAAGCTTTCTTT. It yields the protein CASSLAVARANTEAFF.

This clonotype was seen a few times. This chain uses TRBV7-8 with TRBJ1-5; D remains unclear. The CDR3 length is 13 residues. Germline V lookup: CDR1 SGHVS, CDR2 FQNEAQ. V was shortened by 6 bases and J by 7 bases, with 13 bases between the two germline ends. CDR3 bases: TGTGCCAGCAGTCAATCTCCGGGGCAGCCCCAGCATTTT. It is translated as CASSQSPGQPQHF. Drawing the rest from reference TRBV7-8 and TRBJ1-5, the complete variable domain is GAGVSQSPRYKVAKRGQDVALRCDPISGHVSLFWYQQALGQGPEFLTYFQNEAQLDKSGLPSDRFFAERPEGSVSTLKIQRTQQEDSAVYLCASSQSPGQPQHFGDGTRLSIL.

The rearrangement links TRBV12-5 to TRBJ2-1; no reliable D call. Trimming removed 1 base at V and 9 bases at J, with 10 bases between. This CDR3 has 13 residues. Germline V lookup: CDR1 LGHNT, CDR2 FRNRAP. CDR3 coding DNA: TGTGCTAGTGGTTTGGCGGTTTGGGGTGAGCAGTTCTTC. It encodes CASGLAVWGEQFF.

This clonotype was seen many times. The gene calls are TRBV5-1 and TRBJ2-4, with D unclear. CDR1 SGHRS and CDR2 YFSETQ come from the germline V gene. Deletions cut 0 bases from V and 3 bases from J, with 4 bases between. The CDR3 length is 13 residues. The CDR3 DNA reads TGCGCCAGCAGCTTGGGGGGCAAAAACATTCAGTACTTC. The encoded protein is CASSLGGKNIQYF.

This clonotype was detected a few times. The genes are TRBV10-2 and TRBJ2-2; a possible D gene is TRBD1 (6 bases). This CDR3 contains 15 residues. Germline values: CDR1 WSHSY, CDR2 SAAADI. V was pared by 3 bases and J by 3 bases, with 11 bases between. The CDR3 loop reads CASSDQGRDTGELFF. The CDR3 DNA follows: TGCGCCAGCAGTGATCAGGGGCGAGACACCGGGGAGCTGTTTTTT.

A few counts support this clonotype. The chain combines TRBV4-2 with TRBJ2-1; 10 nucleotides align to TRBD2. CDR1 is LGHNA and CDR2 is YNFKEQ in the germline V gene. There are 17 residues in the CDR3. V dropped 0 bases and J dropped 5; count of bases not matched to a gene: 7. The CDR3 nucleotides read TGTGCCAGCAGCCAAGATCTCCTAGCGGGGGACCACAATGAGCAGTTCTTC. It specifies CASSQDLLAGDHNEQFF.

This clonotype has more than one count but fewer than ten. The gene calls are TRBV4-1 and TRBJ2-7, with D tentatively TRBD1 (5 bases). The CDR3 spans 17 residues. With 2 bases removed from V and 1 base from J, the gap between germline ends came to 18 bases. Germline V gene sequence: CDR1 MGHRA, CDR2 YSYEKL. CDR3 sequence reads: CASSQPTGPGSSYEQYF. The CDR3 coding sequence is TGCGCCAGCAGCCAACCCACAGGTCCCGGGTCGTCCTACGAGCAGTACTTC.

This clonotype has only a few counts. The genes are TRBV5-4 and TRBJ2-1, with D uncertain. Germline V gives CDR1 SGHNT, CDR2 YYREEE (reference sequence). Trimming cost V 4 bases and J 8 bases, with 16 bases left between them. The CDR3 is 14 amino acids. This CDR3 reads CASSGPTPGDEQFF. In nucleotides, the CDR3 is TGTGCCAGCAGCGGACCGACCCCGGGCGATGAGCAGTTCTTC.

This clonotype has just a few counts. DNA of the CDR3: TGTGCCAGCAGCTTTAATTGGGCCGGGACAGCCGAAAAACTGTTTTTT. Its protein is CASSFNWAGTAEKLFF. The J gene is TRBJ1-4, the V gene TRBV7-9; TRBD1 aligns across 7 bases. Germline V gives CDR1 SEHNR, CDR2 FQNEAQ (reference sequence). The CDR3 is 16 amino acids. J was trimmed by 8 bases and V by 3 bases; bases with no gene match: 12.

This chain connects TRBV10-3 to TRBJ2-1, with 9 bases fitting TRBD1. V trimming: 0 bases; J trimming: 7 bases; junction bases outside the gene matches: 7. The CDR3 has 16 amino acids. The V gene's germline CDR1 is ENHRY and CDR2 SYGVKD. CDR3 DNA: TGTGCCATCAGTGAGTCGGCCGGACAGGGGTTAAATGAGCAGTTCTTC. As protein: CAISESAGQGLNEQFF.

This clonotype was observed a few times. The genes are TRBV5-1 and TRBJ1-1; the D gene is possibly TRBD1 (5 bases). Looked up from germline, CDR1 is SGHRS and CDR2 is YFSETQ. Trimming stripped 2 bases from V and 12 bases from J, with 17 bases between. The CDR3 sequence is 13 residues long. CDR3 sequence reads: CASSFDSARPTFF. CDR3 in DNA: TGCGCCAGCAGCTTTGACAGCGCAAGACCGACTTTCTTT. Combining the CDR3 with reference TRBV5-1 and TRBJ1-1 gives the whole variable domain KAGVTQTPRYLIKTRGQQVTLSCSPISGHRSVSWYQQTPGQGLQFLFEYFSETQRNKGNFPGRFSGRQFSNSRSEMNVSTLELGDSALYLCASSFDSARPTFFGQGTRLTVV.

V and J are TRBV7-2 and TRBJ2-5; 7 nucleotides agree with TRBD2. The CDR3 spans 14 residues. Germline V gene data show CDR1 as SGHTA and CDR2 as FQGNSA. The V and J ends lost 5 bases and 5 bases, in that order; junction bases with no gene match: 8. The CDR3, as DNA: TGTGCCAGCAGCCCAGTGCGGGGGAGGGAGACCCAGTACTTC. This translates into CASSPVRGRETQYF.

This clonotype was counted a few times. The chain has TRBV5-1 and TRBJ2-1; D perhaps matches TRBD2 (5 bases). Trimming stripped 0 bases from V and 7 bases from J, with 11 bases between. This CDR3 spans 14 amino acids. Germline CDR1 reads SGHRS; CDR2 reads YFSETQ. This CDR3 is CASSLDQAGNEQFF. CDR3 DNA: TGCGCCAGCAGCTTGGACCAGGCGGGTAATGAGCAGTTCTTC.

This clonotype was detected many times. The chain employs TRBV5-1 and TRBJ2-2, with 8 bases lining up with TRBD1. Germline values: CDR1 SGHRS, CDR2 YFSETQ. The CDR3 consists of 14 residues. Trimming cost V 10 bases and J 6 bases; bases outside gene matches: 11. The chain's CDR3 is CASRQGILPGELFF. The DNA for the CDR3 is TGCGCCTCTCGACAGGGGATCCTCCCCGGGGAGCTGTTTTTT.

Only a few counts were recorded for this clonotype. The chain has TRBV7-6 and TRBJ2-7; D is undetermined. Trimming shortened V by 0 bases and J by 4 bases, and 10 bases separated the two germline ends. The length of the CDR3 is 14 residues. Germline V gene sequence: CDR1 SGHVS, CDR2 FNYEAQ. The CDR3 nucleotides read TGTGCCAGCAGCTTAGCGCTAACTGGATACGAGCAGTACTTC. Protein product: CASSLALTGYEQYF.